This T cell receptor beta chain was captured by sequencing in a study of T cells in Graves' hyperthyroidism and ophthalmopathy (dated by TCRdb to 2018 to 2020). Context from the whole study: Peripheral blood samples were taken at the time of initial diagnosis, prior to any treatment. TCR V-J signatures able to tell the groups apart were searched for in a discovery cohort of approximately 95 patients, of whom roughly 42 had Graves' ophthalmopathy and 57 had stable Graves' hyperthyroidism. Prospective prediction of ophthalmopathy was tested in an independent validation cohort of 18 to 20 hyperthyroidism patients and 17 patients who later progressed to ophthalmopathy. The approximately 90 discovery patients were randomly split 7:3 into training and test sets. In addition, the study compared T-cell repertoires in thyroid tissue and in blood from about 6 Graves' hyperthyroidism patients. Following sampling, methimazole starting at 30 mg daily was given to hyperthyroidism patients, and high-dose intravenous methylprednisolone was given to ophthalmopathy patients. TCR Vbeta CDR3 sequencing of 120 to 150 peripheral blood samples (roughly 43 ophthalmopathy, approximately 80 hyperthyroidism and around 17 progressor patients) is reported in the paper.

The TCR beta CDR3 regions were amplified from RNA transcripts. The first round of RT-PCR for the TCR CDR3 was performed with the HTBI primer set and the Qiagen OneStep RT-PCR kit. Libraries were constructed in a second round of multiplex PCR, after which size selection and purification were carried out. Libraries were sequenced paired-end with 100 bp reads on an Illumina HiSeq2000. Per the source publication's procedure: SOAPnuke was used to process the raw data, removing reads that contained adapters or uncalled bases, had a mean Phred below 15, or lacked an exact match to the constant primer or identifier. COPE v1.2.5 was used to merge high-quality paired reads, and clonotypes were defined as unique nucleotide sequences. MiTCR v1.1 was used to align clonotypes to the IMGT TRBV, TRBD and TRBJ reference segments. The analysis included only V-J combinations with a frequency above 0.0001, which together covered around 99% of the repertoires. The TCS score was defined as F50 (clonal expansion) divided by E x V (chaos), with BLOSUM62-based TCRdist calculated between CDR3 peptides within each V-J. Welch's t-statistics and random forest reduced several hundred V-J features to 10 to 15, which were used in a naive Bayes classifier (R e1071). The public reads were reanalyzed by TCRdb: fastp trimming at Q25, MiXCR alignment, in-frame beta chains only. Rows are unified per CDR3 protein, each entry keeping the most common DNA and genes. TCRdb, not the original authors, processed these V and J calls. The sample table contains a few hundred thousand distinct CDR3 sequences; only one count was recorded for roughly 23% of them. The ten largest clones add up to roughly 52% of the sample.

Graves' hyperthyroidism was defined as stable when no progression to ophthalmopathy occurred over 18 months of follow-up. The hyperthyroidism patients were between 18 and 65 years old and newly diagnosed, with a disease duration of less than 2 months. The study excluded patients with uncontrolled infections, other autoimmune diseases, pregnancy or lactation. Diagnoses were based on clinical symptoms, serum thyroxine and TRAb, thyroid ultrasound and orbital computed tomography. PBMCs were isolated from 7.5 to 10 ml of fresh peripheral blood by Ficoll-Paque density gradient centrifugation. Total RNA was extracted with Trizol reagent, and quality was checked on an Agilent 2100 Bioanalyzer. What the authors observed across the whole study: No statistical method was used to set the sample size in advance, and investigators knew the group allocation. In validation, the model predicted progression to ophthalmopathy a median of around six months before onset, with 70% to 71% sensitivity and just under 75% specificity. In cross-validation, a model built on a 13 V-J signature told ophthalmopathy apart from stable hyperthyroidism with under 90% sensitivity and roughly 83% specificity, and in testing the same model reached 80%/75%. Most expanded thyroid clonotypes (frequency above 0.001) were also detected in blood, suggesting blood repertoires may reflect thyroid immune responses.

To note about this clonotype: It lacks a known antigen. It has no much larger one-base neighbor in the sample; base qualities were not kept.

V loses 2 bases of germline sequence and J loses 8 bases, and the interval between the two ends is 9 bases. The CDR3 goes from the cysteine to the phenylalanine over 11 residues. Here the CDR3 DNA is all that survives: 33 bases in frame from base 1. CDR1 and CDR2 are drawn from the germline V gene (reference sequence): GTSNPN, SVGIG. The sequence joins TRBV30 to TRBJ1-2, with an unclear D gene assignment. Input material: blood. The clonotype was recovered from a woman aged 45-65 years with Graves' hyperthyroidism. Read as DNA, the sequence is TGTGCCTGGAGTCTTCAGACAGGCTACACCTTC. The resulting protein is CAWSLQTGYTF.